This T cell receptor beta chain emerged from a study of T cells after yellow fever vaccination. Points from the study as a whole: A limited proportion of clonotypes was detected within both the CD4 and CD8 compartments. The booster saw the reappearance of most primary-vaccination clones (approximately 97% CD4, 70% to 90% CD8).

TCRdb itself ran the 5' RACE reads through MiXCR, one entry per CDR3 protein. Of hundreds of thousands of distinct CDR3 sequences in the sample, roughly 14% were seen once. In the case of this clonotype: What it recognizes is unknown.

Per germline, CDR1 KGHSH and CDR2 LQKENI. The length of the CDR3 is 16 residues. Trimming took off 0 bases at V and 1 base at J, with 10 bases between the two ends. This receptor was obtained from a young man who received the YFV17D yellow fever vaccine. The source material was PBMCs, sampled on the day of the yellow fever booster vaccination. J is TRBJ2-1 and V is TRBV18, with D hard to call. CDR3 coding DNA: TGTGCCAGCTCACCACCCACAGTTAGGTCCTACAATGAGCAGTTCTTC. Residues: CASSPPTVRSYNEQFF.